Shown below are 25 T cell receptor beta chains from a single sample sequenced in a study of CD8+ T cells in alopecia areata. Noted treatment: oral pan-JAK inhibitor, 5-10 mg twice daily. Reverse transcribed after extraction, RNA yielded cDNA as the sequencing template. This table comes from immunoSEQ multiplex PCR, and its TCRdb copy is limited to in-frame clones, with some not included. The sample holds under 300,000 clones; about 62% are singletons and the top ten take 0.8% to 1%. The material was CD4+ T cells sorted from blood, obtained around week 53, from a patient treated with tofacitinib. These receptors came from a human donor with alopecia areata.

V and J are TRBV7-9 and TRBJ2-5, with 8 bases that match TRBD2. The CDR3 runs to 15 residues. Trimming took 3 bases from V and 4 from J; bases not matched to a gene: 7. Per germline, CDR1 SEHNR and CDR2 FQNEAQ (reference sequence). CDR3 in amino acids: CASSLIQRGRETQYF. For the CDR3, the DNA is TGTGCCAGCAGCTTGATCCAGCGGGGGAGAGAGACCCAGTACTTC.

This chain joins TRBV6-5 and TRBJ2-1; 8 bases are a match to TRBD2. Unmatched junction bases numbered 6, after V lost 1 base and J lost 4 bases. Germline V CDR1 and CDR2: MNHEY, SVGAGI. The CDR3 consists of 16 residues. This CDR3 is CASSYLRGGRYNEQFF. The CDR3 DNA reads TGTGCCAGCAGTTACTTACGCGGGGGGCGTTACAATGAGCAGTTCTTC.

V usage is TRBV10-3 and J usage is TRBJ1-1; 7 nucleotides match TRBD1. The J segment lost 5 bases and the V segment lost 3 bases, leaving 6 bases of the junction unmatched. Germline CDR1 reads ENHRY; CDR2 reads SYGVKD. The CDR3 runs 14 residues. CDR3 region: CAISDEGAFTEAFF. CDR3 DNA sequence: TGTGCCATCAGTGACGAGGGGGCATTTACTGAAGCTTTCTTT.

This clone was counted a single time. DNA of the CDR3: TGTGCCTGGAGTGAACAGGGTTATGAAGCTTTCTTT. It specifies CAWSEQGYEAFF. The V and J genes are TRBV30 and TRBJ1-1; the D gene is possibly TRBD1 (6 bases). CDR1 is GTSNPN, CDR2 SVGIG, per germline (reference sequence). Between the trimmed V and J ends, which lost 1 base and 7 bases, there was a span of 10 bases. CDR3 length: 12 residues.

The chain links TRBV7-2 to TRBJ2-7; D unclear. CDR3 length: 15 residues. Germline V gene lookup returns CDR1 SGHTA and CDR2 FQGNSA. V shed 0 bases and J shed 3 bases, with 12 bases lying between them. CDR3 DNA sequence: TGTGCCAGCAGCTTAGCATCCCTACTACTCTACGAGCAGTACTTC. Amino acid sequence: CASSLASLLLYEQYF.

This clone was counted only a few times. Written as DNA, the CDR3 is TGTGCCAGCAGTGAATTGGACATTCAGTACTTC. As protein: CASSELDIQYF. The chain carries TRBV25-1 and TRBJ2-4; the D is unclear. Germline loops: CDR1 MGHDK, CDR2 SYGVNS. V was pared by 1 base and J by 8 bases, with 3 bases between. This CDR3 is built from 11 residues.

The chain is built from TRBV30 and TRBJ2-6; D is ambiguous. V lost 4 bases and J 0 bases, leaving 10 bases between the germline ends. Germline CDR1 GTSNPN, CDR2 SVGIG (reference sequence). The CDR3 is 15 amino acids. CDR3 bases: TGTGCCTGGAACGTCGGGTTCTCTGGGGCCAACGTCCTGACTTTC. Translation: CAWNVGFSGANVLTF.

The V gene is TRBV30, the J gene TRBJ2-5; 8 nucleotides align to TRBD2. V lost 2 bases to trimming and J lost 2 bases; unmatched junction nucleotides: 7. CDR1 GTSNPN and CDR2 SVGIG come from the germline V gene (reference sequence). This CDR3 is built from 15 residues. Here the CDR3 DNA reads TGTGCCTGGAGTAGTGGACTAGCCCTACAAGAGACCCAGTACTTC. Translating it yields CAWSSGLALQETQYF.

This sequence joins TRBV14 and TRBJ2-1; D is uncertain. Germline V gives CDR1 SGHDN, CDR2 FVKESK. Trimming removed 0 bases at V and 7 bases at J, with 7 bases between. The CDR3 sequence is 13 residues long. CDR3 amino acids: CASSQDPRNEQFF. The CDR3 DNA is TGTGCCAGCAGCCAAGATCCACGGAATGAGCAGTTCTTC.

Of note for this clone: Other DNA sequences within the sample encode an identical CDR3. This chain joins TRBV5-1 and TRBJ2-3; a possible D gene is TRBD1 (5 bases). Trimming pared 1 base from V and 1 base from J, leaving 10 bases between. CDR1 is SGHRS, CDR2 YFSETQ, per germline. The CDR3 has 15 residues. CDR3 in amino acids: CASSLRGMGTDTQYF. The CDR3 coding sequence is TGCGCCAGCAGCTTGAGGGGAATGGGCACAGATACGCAGTATTTT.

The rearrangement joins TRBV29-1 to TRBJ2-3; TRBD2 agrees at 7 bases. CDR3 length equals 15 residues. CDR1 is SQVTM, CDR2 ANQGSEA, per germline. The ends lost 6 bases at V and 4 bases at J; junction bases unmatched: 13. CDR3 nucleotides: TGCAGCGTGGCCCGTGAAGGAGGGAGGGCAGATACGCAGTATTTT. It yields the protein CSVAREGGRADTQYF.

This clone came up a few times. The same CDR3 also results from other DNA sequences found in this sample. The chain carries TRBV29-1 and TRBJ1-1; possible D gene TRBD1, 5 bases. Germline V gives CDR1 SQVTM, CDR2 ANQGSEA. Trimming shortened V by 7 bases and J by 2 bases, and 14 bases separated the two germline ends. This CDR3 is built from 13 residues. The DNA for the CDR3 is TGCAGCGCTACGGGGGGGTTAAACACTGAAGCTTTCTTT. This sequence encodes CSATGGLNTEAFF.

Points on this clone: Different DNA sequences within this sample yield the same CDR3. CDR3 sequence reads: CSVGQGNTEAFF. DNA of the CDR3: TGCAGCGTCGGCCAGGGGAACACTGAAGCTTTCTTT. The chain has TRBV29-1 and TRBJ1-1, with D tentatively TRBD1 (5 bases). Trimming removed 6 bases at V and 1 base at J, with 9 bases between. CDR1 is SQVTM, CDR2 ANQGSEA, per germline. This CDR3 spans 12 amino acids.

The genes are TRBV9 and TRBJ2-7, with D uncertain. Germline lookup yields CDR1 SGDLS and CDR2 YYNGEE. V lost 0 bases, J lost 7 bases, and 11 bases lay in between. The CDR3 has 13 residues. The CDR3 nucleotides are TGTGCCAGCAGCGTAGTGGTGTACGGAGAGCAGTACTTC. Translating gives CASSVVVYGEQYF.

The sample holds a few counts of this clone. The chain couples TRBV7-2 to TRBJ1-5; D gene ambiguous. Germline CDR1 and CDR2: SGHTA and FQGNSA. V gave up 5 bases and J gave up 1 base, with 15 bases separating them. This CDR3 has 16 amino acids. This CDR3 reads CASSIQATVSNQPQHF. The CDR3 nucleotides are TGTGCCAGCAGCATACAAGCGACGGTCAGCAATCAGCCCCAGCATTTT.

V gene TRBV11-2 combines with J gene TRBJ2-2; TRBD1 matches 11 bases. The CDR3 is 15 residues long. Germline trimming cut 5 bases from V and 5 bases from J; bases unmatched to any gene: 4. Germline loops: CDR1 SGHAT, CDR2 FQNNGV. CDR3 region: CASSLGQGATGELFF. DNA for the CDR3: TGTGCCAGCAGCCTCGGACAGGGGGCAACCGGGGAGCTGTTTTTT.

The chain carries TRBV7-9 and TRBJ2-3; TRBD2 might be the D (5 bases). This CDR3 region has 14 residues. Germline CDR1 is SEHNR and CDR2 is FQNEAQ (reference sequence). Trimming cost V 8 bases and J 2 bases, with 14 bases left between them. The CDR3 DNA is TGTGCCAGCGTTCCACGGGGTTCCACAGATACGCAGTATTTT. Its translation: CASVPRGSTDTQYF.

For the CDR3, the DNA is TGTGCCAGCAGCCAGGACCTTGAGGAGCAGTACTTC. Translation: CASSQDLEEQYF. The V gene is TRBV6-5, the J gene TRBJ2-7; D unclear. V was clipped by 6 bases and J by 7 bases, with 13 bases between them. This CDR3 is built from 12 residues. The germline gives CDR1 MNHEY, CDR2 SVGAGI.

The rearrangement joins TRBV7-9 to TRBJ1-5; TRBD1 might be the D (5 bases). This CDR3 spans 13 amino acids. Trimming shortened V by 6 bases and J by 1 base, and 7 bases separated the two germline ends. Looked up from germline, CDR1 is SEHNR and CDR2 is FQNEAQ (reference sequence). The CDR3 loop reads CASRGDSNQPQHF. The CDR3 bases are TGTGCCAGCAGAGGGGACAGCAATCAGCCCCAGCATTTT.

The chain uses TRBV5-1 and TRBJ2-2; D might be TRBD1 (6 bases). CDR1 is SGHRS and CDR2 is YFSETQ in the germline V gene. With 4 bases removed from V and 5 bases from J, the gap between germline ends came to 18 bases. The CDR3 has 16 amino acids. CDR3 bases: TGCGCCAGCAGCCATATCGACAAAGGGGGTACCGGGGAGCTGTTTTTT. Residues: CASSHIDKGGTGELFF.

This clone appeared a few times. The chain has TRBV10-3 and TRBJ1-2, with 9 bases identical to TRBD1. The germline gives CDR1 ENHRY, CDR2 SYGVKD. Unmatched junction bases numbered 3, after V lost 4 bases and J lost 3 bases. The CDR3 loop spans 14 amino acids. The CDR3 region is CAISAQGAYYGYTF. The CDR3 DNA is TGTGCCATCAGTGCACAGGGGGCGTACTATGGCTACACCTTC.

This sequence joins TRBV30 and TRBJ1-1; 8 bases align to TRBD1. The junction had 10 bases not matched to a gene; V was cut back by 0 bases and J by 4 bases. The CDR3 consists of 16 residues. In germline, CDR1 is GTSNPN, CDR2 SVGIG (reference sequence). In DNA form, the CDR3 reads TGTGCCTGGAGTGTACGGAGCAGGGGGCGCGGCACTGAAGCTTTCTTT. Protein product: CAWSVRSRGRGTEAFF. The entire variable domain, with the rest obtained from reference TRBV30 and TRBJ1-1, is as follows: SQTIHQWPATLVQPVGSPLSLECTVEGTSNPNLYWYRQAAGRGLQLLFYSVGIGQISSEVPQNLSASRPQDRQFILSSKKLLLSDSGFYLCAWSVRSRGRGTEAFFGQGTRLTVV.

This clone turned up a few times. The chain employs TRBV29-1 and TRBJ1-2; D may be TRBD1 (6 bases). Trimming pared 3 bases from V and 7 bases from J, leaving 9 bases between. Germline lookup yields CDR1 SQVTM and CDR2 ANQGSEA. This CDR3 is built from 11 residues. The CDR3 DNA reads as TGCAGCGTTGAGGGGGCCAGTGGCTACACCTTC. It specifies CSVEGASGYTF. Full variable domain (missing parts from reference TRBV29-1 and TRBJ1-2): SAVISQKPSRDICQRGTSLTIQCQVDSQVTMMFWYRQQPGQSLTLIATANQGSEATYESGFVIDKFPISRPNLTFSTLTVSNMSPEDSSIYLCSVEGASGYTFGSGTRLTVV.

This chain connects TRBV29-1 to TRBJ2-1, with TRBD2 matching over 7 bases. Germline values: CDR1 SQVTM, CDR2 ANQGSEA. The CDR3 contains 15 residues. V trimming: 3 bases; J trimming: 4 bases; junction bases outside the gene matches: 9. The CDR3 protein is CSVDFFQREYNEQFF. As DNA, the CDR3 is TGCAGCGTTGATTTTTTTCAGCGGGAATACAATGAGCAGTTCTTC.

The CDR3: CAWSSYPRTGGRIGYGYTF. The CDR3 coding sequence is TGTGCCTGGAGTAGCTATCCCCGAACAGGGGGCCGAATTGGGTATGGCTACACCTTC. The chain combines TRBV30 with TRBJ1-2; 9 positions match TRBD1. The junction had 21 bases not matched to a gene; V was cut back by 2 bases and J by 5 bases. Germline V lookup: CDR1 GTSNPN, CDR2 SVGIG (reference sequence). This CDR3 comprises 19 residues.